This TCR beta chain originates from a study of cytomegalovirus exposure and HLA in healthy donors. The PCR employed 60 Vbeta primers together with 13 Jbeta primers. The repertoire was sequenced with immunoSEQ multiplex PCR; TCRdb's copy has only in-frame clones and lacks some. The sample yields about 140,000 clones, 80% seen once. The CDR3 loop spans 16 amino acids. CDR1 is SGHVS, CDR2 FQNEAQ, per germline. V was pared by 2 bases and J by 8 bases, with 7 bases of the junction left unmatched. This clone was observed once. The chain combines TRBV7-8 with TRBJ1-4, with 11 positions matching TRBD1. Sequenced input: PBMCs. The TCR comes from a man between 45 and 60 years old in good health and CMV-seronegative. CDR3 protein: CASSLRGGQGEEKLFF. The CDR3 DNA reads TGTGCCAGCAGCTTAAGGGGGGGACAGGGGGAAGAAAAACTGTTTTTT.